This is a list of T cell receptor beta chains from one sample in a study of blood T cell repertoires in COVID-19. Data came from immunoSEQ multiplex PCR; TCRdb stores just in-frame clones and leaves some out. Of approximately 240,000 clones detected, around four fifths appear once; the ten largest clones hold around 18%. Input material: peripheral blood. The receptors stem from a woman of 80 years or more with active or convalescent COVID-19. CDR3s include the opening cysteine and the closing phenylalanine or tryptophan. Each record gives: J gene, V gene, clone size, D gene, CDR3 DNA, CDR3 protein. The D gene is left open where the match is weak. Only part of the rows carry a size: once, few, many, or a class if the clone is expanded.

j_gene: TRBJ1-3
v_gene: TRBV5-1
abundance: -
d_gene: -
CDR3nt: TGCGCCAGCAGGCAACCAGGGCTATCTGGAAACACCATATATTTT
CDR3aa: CASRQPGLSGNTIYF

j_gene: TRBJ2-7
v_gene: TRBV10-2
abundance: -
d_gene: TRBD2
CDR3nt: TGCGCCAGCAGTCCTAGCGGGATTTACGAGCAGTACTTC
CDR3aa: CASSPSGIYEQYF

j_gene: TRBJ2-1
v_gene: TRBV5-1
abundance: once
d_gene: -
CDR3nt: TGCGCCAGCAGGGGGAGAACCGACACCCACAATGAGCAGTTCTTC
CDR3aa: CASRGRTDTHNEQFF

j_gene: TRBJ1-1
v_gene: TRBV18
abundance: -
d_gene: -
CDR3nt: TGTGCCAGCTCGCAAACTACGAACACTGAAGCTTTCTTT
CDR3aa: CASSQTTNTEAFF

j_gene: TRBJ1-1
v_gene: TRBV7-2
abundance: -
d_gene: -
CDR3nt: TGTGCCAGCAGCTCCCGGGGGGCCACTGAAGCTTTCTTT
CDR3aa: CASSSRGATEAFF

j_gene: TRBJ2-1
v_gene: TRBV12-2
abundance: few
d_gene: -
CDR3nt: TGTGCAAGTCGCTTAGCGGGGACTAGCGGAGACAATGAGCAGTTCTTC
CDR3aa: CASRLAGTSGDNEQFF

j_gene: TRBJ2-2
v_gene: TRBV2
abundance: -
d_gene: -
CDR3nt: TGTGCCAGCAGTGAAGACTTCACCGGGGAGCTGTTTTTT
CDR3aa: CASSEDFTGELFF

j_gene: TRBJ2-7
v_gene: TRBV4-2
abundance: -
d_gene: -
CDR3nt: TGTGCCAGCAGCCAGTCGGGGAGCGGTGGCGAGCAGTACTTC
CDR3aa: CASSQSGSGGEQYF

j_gene: TRBJ2-3
v_gene: TRBV4-2
abundance: -
d_gene: TRBD1
CDR3nt: TGTGCCAGCAGCTCCGACAGGGGCTCAGATACGCAGTATTTT
CDR3aa: CASSSDRGSDTQYF

j_gene: TRBJ2-5
v_gene: TRBV10-3
abundance: -
d_gene: -
CDR3nt: TGTGCCATCAGTCGGTATGGCGGCCTGCAAGAGACCCAGTACTTC
CDR3aa: CAISRYGGLQETQYF

j_gene: TRBJ2-7
v_gene: TRBV12-5
abundance: -
d_gene: -
CDR3nt: TGTGCTAGTGGGTCCGTCGCCCTCGGCGAGCAGTACTTC
CDR3aa: CASGSVALGEQYF

j_gene: TRBJ2-1
v_gene: TRBV28
abundance: -
d_gene: TRBD1
CDR3nt: TGTGCCAGCACTCCGGGACAGGGCCTCAATGAGCAGTTCTTC
CDR3aa: CASTPGQGLNEQFF

j_gene: TRBJ2-2
v_gene: TRBV24-1
abundance: -
d_gene: -
CDR3nt: TGTGCCACCAGTGATTACCAGGGGGGTTACACCGGGGAGCTGTTTTTT
CDR3aa: CATSDYQGGYTGELFF

j_gene: TRBJ2-7
v_gene: TRBV5-4
abundance: -
d_gene: TRBD2
CDR3nt: TGTGCCAGCAGCTCCCCACTGGCTAGCGGTTACGAGCAGTACTTC
CDR3aa: CASSSPLASGYEQYF

j_gene: TRBJ2-2
v_gene: TRBV27
abundance: -
d_gene: -
CDR3nt: TGTGCCAGCAGTGACGGACTGTACACCGGGGAGCTGTTTTTT
CDR3aa: CASSDGLYTGELFF

j_gene: TRBJ1-2
v_gene: TRBV30
abundance: -
d_gene: -
CDR3nt: TGTGCCTGGAGTGTACGGGGTGGCGTGGGAGGCTATGGCTACACCTTC
CDR3aa: CAWSVRGGVGGYGYTF

j_gene: TRBJ2-2
v_gene: TRBV7-9
abundance: -
d_gene: TRBD1
CDR3nt: TGTGCCAGCAGCGCCCGGACAGGGAGTAAAGCCGGGGAGCTGTTTTTT
CDR3aa: CASSARTGSKAGELFF

j_gene: TRBJ1-2
v_gene: TRBV2
abundance: -
d_gene: TRBD1
CDR3nt: TGTGCCAGCAGTGAAGCAAGAGGGACAGATGGCTACACCTTC
CDR3aa: CASSEARGTDGYTF

j_gene: TRBJ2-7
v_gene: TRBV7-2
abundance: -
d_gene: TRBD2
CDR3nt: TGTGCCAGCAGCTTAGCGCGGGAGCGGGAGCAGTACTTC
CDR3aa: CASSLAREREQYF

j_gene: TRBJ1-4
v_gene: TRBV10-3
abundance: -
d_gene: -
CDR3nt: TGTGCCATCAGCCCCGGGGTGACCGGGGGTGAAAAACTGTTTTTT
CDR3aa: CAISPGVTGGEKLFF

j_gene: TRBJ2-3
v_gene: TRBV27
abundance: -
d_gene: TRBD2
CDR3nt: TGTGCCAGCAGTAGAAGGACTAGCCTAAACACAGATACGCAGTATTTT
CDR3aa: CASSRRTSLNTDTQYF

j_gene: TRBJ1-5
v_gene: TRBV6-6
abundance: -
d_gene: -
CDR3nt: TGTGCCAGCAGTTCCGACAGGAGTATCAATCAGCCCCAGCATTTT
CDR3aa: CASSSDRSINQPQHF

j_gene: TRBJ2-2
v_gene: TRBV2
abundance: -
d_gene: TRBD1
CDR3nt: TGTGCCAGCCGACAGGGCATGGCCGGGGAGCTGTTTTTT
CDR3aa: CASRQGMAGELFF

j_gene: TRBJ1-2
v_gene: TRBV7-9
abundance: -
d_gene: -
CDR3nt: TGTGCCAGCAGCTTAGCGGCGGCAAATCGAAATGGCTACACCTTC
CDR3aa: CASSLAAANRNGYTF

j_gene: TRBJ2-5
v_gene: TRBV28
abundance: -
d_gene: TRBD1
CDR3nt: TGTGCCAGCAGTTTCCGGCAGGGGGCGATTGCAGAGACCCAGTACTTC
CDR3aa: CASSFRQGAIAETQYF

j_gene: TRBJ1-1
v_gene: TRBV6-6
abundance: -
d_gene: -
CDR3nt: TGTGCCAGCAGTTATACTTTTGGGCACACTGAAGCTTTCTTT
CDR3aa: CASSYTFGHTEAFF

j_gene: TRBJ1-3
v_gene: TRBV10-1
abundance: few
d_gene: TRBD1
CDR3nt: TGCGCCAGCAGTGGGGCAGGGGGCCCCTCTGGAAACACCATATATTTT
CDR3aa: CASSGAGGPSGNTIYF

j_gene: TRBJ2-1
v_gene: TRBV21-1
abundance: -
d_gene: -
CDR3nt: TGTGCCAGCAGCCAAGAAGATAGCGGGAGGGCGTCCTACAATGAGCAGTTCTTC
CDR3aa: CASSQEDSGRASYNEQFF

j_gene: TRBJ2-2
v_gene: TRBV9
abundance: few
d_gene: -
CDR3nt: TGTGCCAGCAGCGTAGTGGGGACCGGGGGCACCGGGGAGCTGTTTTTT
CDR3aa: CASSVVGTGGTGELFF

j_gene: TRBJ1-2
v_gene: TRBV5-1
abundance: -
d_gene: -
CDR3nt: TGCGCCAGCAGCTTCTCGCGGGGGGAGGGCTACACCTTC
CDR3aa: CASSFSRGEGYTF

j_gene: TRBJ1-2
v_gene: TRBV5-5
abundance: -
d_gene: -
CDR3nt: TGTGCCAGCAGCTGGACAGCCGAAAACTATGGCTACACCTTC
CDR3aa: CASSWTAENYGYTF

j_gene: TRBJ1-2
v_gene: TRBV12-5
abundance: -
d_gene: -
CDR3nt: TGTGCTAGTGGTTTGGCGACCCCCTACCTCTCAGGTGGCTACACCTTC
CDR3aa: CASGLATPYLSGGYTF

j_gene: TRBJ1-2
v_gene: TRBV2
abundance: -
d_gene: TRBD1
CDR3nt: TGTGCCAGCAGTGAATTCCCCACAGGGGAGGGCTACACCTTC
CDR3aa: CASSEFPTGEGYTF

j_gene: TRBJ2-3
v_gene: TRBV9
abundance: -
d_gene: TRBD1
CDR3nt: TGTGCCAGCAGCCCCGGACAGGGGGCGGATACGCAGTATTTT
CDR3aa: CASSPGQGADTQYF

j_gene: TRBJ2-7
v_gene: TRBV21-1
abundance: few
d_gene: -
CDR3nt: TGTGCCAGCGGCTTGACAGGGGCCTACGAGCAGTACTTC
CDR3aa: CASGLTGAYEQYF

j_gene: TRBJ2-5
v_gene: TRBV5-1
abundance: -
d_gene: TRBD2
CDR3nt: TGCGCCAGCAGCCCGGAGCGGGGGGACGAGACCCAGTACTTC
CDR3aa: CASSPERGDETQYF

j_gene: TRBJ1-1
v_gene: TRBV27
abundance: -
d_gene: -
CDR3nt: TGTGCCAGCAGGGGACACATGAACACTGAAGCTTTCTTT
CDR3aa: CASRGHMNTEAFF

j_gene: TRBJ1-1
v_gene: TRBV28
abundance: once
d_gene: -
CDR3nt: TGTGCCAGCAGTTCGGTTGAAGCTTTCTTT
CDR3aa: CASSSVEAFF

j_gene: TRBJ2-7
v_gene: TRBV2
abundance: -
d_gene: -
CDR3nt: TGTGCCAGCAGCGAAACGGGACTTTTCTCCTACGAGCAGTACTTC
CDR3aa: CASSETGLFSYEQYF

j_gene: TRBJ2-3
v_gene: TRBV11-2
abundance: -
d_gene: TRBD1
CDR3nt: TGTGCCAGCAGCTTTAGGACAGGGGGGAAGTATTTT
CDR3aa: CASSFRTGGKYF

j_gene: TRBJ2-7
v_gene: TRBV28
abundance: -
d_gene: -
CDR3nt: TGTGCCAGCAGTTTTTCCCCCTTCGGGGGCGAGCAGTACTTC
CDR3aa: CASSFSPFGGEQYF

j_gene: TRBJ2-1
v_gene: TRBV18
abundance: few
d_gene: TRBD2
CDR3nt: TGTGCCAGCTCCCCTGCTAGCGGGGGGGGTTACAATGAGCAGTTCTTC
CDR3aa: CASSPASGGGYNEQFF

j_gene: TRBJ1-1
v_gene: TRBV5-1
abundance: -
d_gene: -
CDR3nt: TGCGCCAGCATTGCCGGGGGGGAGAACACTGAAGCTTTCTTT
CDR3aa: CASIAGGENTEAFF

j_gene: TRBJ1-6
v_gene: TRBV19
abundance: few
d_gene: TRBD1
CDR3nt: TGTGCCAGTAGCGCCCTATGGACAGGGTTTTTCACCCTCCACTTT
CDR3aa: CASSALWTGFFTLHF

j_gene: TRBJ2-1
v_gene: TRBV28
abundance: -
d_gene: TRBD2
CDR3nt: TGTGCCAGCAGCGGGACTAGCGGGGGTGGGGAGCAGTTCTTC
CDR3aa: CASSGTSGGGEQFF

j_gene: TRBJ2-1
v_gene: TRBV30
abundance: once
d_gene: -
CDR3nt: TGTGCCTGGAGTGCCGGGGGTTACAATGAGCAGTTCTTC
CDR3aa: CAWSAGGYNEQFF

j_gene: TRBJ1-1
v_gene: TRBV6-1
abundance: -
d_gene: -
CDR3nt: TGTGCCAGCAGTGATACAACAGGGCCCACTGAAGCTTTCTTT
CDR3aa: CASSDTTGPTEAFF

j_gene: TRBJ2-5
v_gene: TRBV7-3
abundance: -
d_gene: TRBD1
CDR3nt: TGTGCCAGCAGCTCCACGGACAGGGGTGAGACCCAGTACTTC
CDR3aa: CASSSTDRGETQYF

j_gene: TRBJ1-1
v_gene: TRBV6-5
abundance: once
d_gene: -
CDR3nt: TGTGCCACCGAAGACAGGCATTTGAACACTGAAGCTTTCTTT
CDR3aa: CATEDRHLNTEAFF

j_gene: TRBJ2-2
v_gene: TRBV6-2/TRBV6-3
abundance: -
d_gene: TRBD1
CDR3nt: TGTGCCAGCAGTTACCTAACAGGGGGCTCCGGGGAGCTGTTTTTT
CDR3aa: CASSYLTGGSGELFF

j_gene: TRBJ2-2
v_gene: TRBV10-3
abundance: -
d_gene: -
CDR3nt: TGTGCCATCATGAACAGAAACACCGGGGAGCTGTTTTTT
CDR3aa: CAIMNRNTGELFF

j_gene: TRBJ2-5
v_gene: TRBV5-4
abundance: -
d_gene: -
CDR3nt: TGTGCCAGCAGCCTTTTTACAGGGCCCCAAGAGACCCAGTACTTC
CDR3aa: CASSLFTGPQETQYF

j_gene: TRBJ2-1
v_gene: TRBV4-2
abundance: -
d_gene: TRBD2
CDR3nt: TGTGCCAGCAGCCAGGAAGGACTAGCGGGCAATGAGCAGTTCTTC
CDR3aa: CASSQEGLAGNEQFF

j_gene: TRBJ2-1
v_gene: TRBV7-3
abundance: few
d_gene: -
CDR3nt: TGTGCCAGCAGCTTAATGGGCCAGGACAATGAGCAGTTCTTC
CDR3aa: CASSLMGQDNEQFF